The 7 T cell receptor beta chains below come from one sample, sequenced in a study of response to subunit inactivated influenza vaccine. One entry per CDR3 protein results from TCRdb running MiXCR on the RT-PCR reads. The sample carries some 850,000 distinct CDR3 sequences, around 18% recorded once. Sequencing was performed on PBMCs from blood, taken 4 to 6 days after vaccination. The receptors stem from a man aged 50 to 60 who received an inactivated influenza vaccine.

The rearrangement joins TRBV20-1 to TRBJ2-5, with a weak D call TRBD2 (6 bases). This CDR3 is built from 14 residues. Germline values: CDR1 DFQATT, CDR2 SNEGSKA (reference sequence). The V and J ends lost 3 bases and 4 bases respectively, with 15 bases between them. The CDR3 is CSARRPAGSETQYF. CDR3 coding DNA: TGCAGTGCTAGGCGTCCGGCGGGATCAGAGACCCAGTACTTC.

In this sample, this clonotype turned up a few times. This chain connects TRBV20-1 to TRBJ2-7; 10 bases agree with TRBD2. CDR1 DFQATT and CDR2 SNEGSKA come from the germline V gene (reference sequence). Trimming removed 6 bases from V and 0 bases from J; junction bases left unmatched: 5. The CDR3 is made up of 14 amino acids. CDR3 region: CSAKRGGSSYEQYF. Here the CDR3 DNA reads TGCAGTGCAAAGCGGGGGGGGAGCTCCTACGAGCAGTACTTC.

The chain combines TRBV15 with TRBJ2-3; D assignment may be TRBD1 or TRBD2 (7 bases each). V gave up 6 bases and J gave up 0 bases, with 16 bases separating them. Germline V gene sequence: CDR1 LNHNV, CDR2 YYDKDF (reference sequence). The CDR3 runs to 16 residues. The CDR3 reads CATSQGGAASTDTQYF. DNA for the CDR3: TGTGCCACCAGTCAGGGGGGGGCCGCTAGCACAGATACGCAGTATTTT. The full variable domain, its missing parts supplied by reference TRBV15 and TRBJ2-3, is DAMVIQNPRYQVTQFGKPVTLSCSQTLNHNVMYWYQQKSSQAPKLLFHYYDKDFNNEADTPDNFQSRRPNTSFCFLDIRSPGLGDTAMYLCATSQGGAASTDTQYFGPGTRLTVL.

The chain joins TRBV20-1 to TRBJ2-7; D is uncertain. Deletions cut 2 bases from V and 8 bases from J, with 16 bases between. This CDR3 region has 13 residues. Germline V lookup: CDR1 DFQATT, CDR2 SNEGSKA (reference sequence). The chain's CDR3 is CSARPGLNSKQYF. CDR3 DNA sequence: TGCAGTGCTAGACCCGGGCTCAACTCTAAGCAGTACTTC.

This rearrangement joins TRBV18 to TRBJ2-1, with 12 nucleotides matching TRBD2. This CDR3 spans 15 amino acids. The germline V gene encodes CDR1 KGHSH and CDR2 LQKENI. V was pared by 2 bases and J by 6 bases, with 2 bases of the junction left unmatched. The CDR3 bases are TGTGCCAGCTCACCAACTAGCGGGAGGAGCAATGAGCAGTTCTTC. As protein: CASSPTSGRSNEQFF. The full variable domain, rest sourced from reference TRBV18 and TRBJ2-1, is NAGVMQNPRHLVRRRGQEARLRCSPMKGHSHVYWYRQLPEEGLKFMVYLQKENIIDESGMPKERFSAEFPKEGPSILRIQQVVRGDSAAYFCASSPTSGRSNEQFFGPGTRLTVL.

The CDR3 here is CAIKPGLKNNEQFF. The CDR3 DNA sequence: TGTGCCATCAAACCGGGACTCAAGAACAATGAGCAGTTCTTC. This rearrangement joins TRBV10-3 to TRBJ2-1; D perhaps matches TRBD2 (6 bases). CDR1 is ENHRY and CDR2 is SYGVKD in the germline V gene. This CDR3 is built from 14 residues. The V and J ends lost 7 bases and 5 bases respectively, with 15 bases between them.

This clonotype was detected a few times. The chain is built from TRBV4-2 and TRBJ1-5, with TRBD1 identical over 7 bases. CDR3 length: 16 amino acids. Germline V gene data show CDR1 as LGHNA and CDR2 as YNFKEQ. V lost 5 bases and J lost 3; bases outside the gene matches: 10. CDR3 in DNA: TGTGCCAGCAGCACCTATGACAGGGCTAACAATCAGCCCCAGCATTTT. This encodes CASSTYDRANNQPQHF.